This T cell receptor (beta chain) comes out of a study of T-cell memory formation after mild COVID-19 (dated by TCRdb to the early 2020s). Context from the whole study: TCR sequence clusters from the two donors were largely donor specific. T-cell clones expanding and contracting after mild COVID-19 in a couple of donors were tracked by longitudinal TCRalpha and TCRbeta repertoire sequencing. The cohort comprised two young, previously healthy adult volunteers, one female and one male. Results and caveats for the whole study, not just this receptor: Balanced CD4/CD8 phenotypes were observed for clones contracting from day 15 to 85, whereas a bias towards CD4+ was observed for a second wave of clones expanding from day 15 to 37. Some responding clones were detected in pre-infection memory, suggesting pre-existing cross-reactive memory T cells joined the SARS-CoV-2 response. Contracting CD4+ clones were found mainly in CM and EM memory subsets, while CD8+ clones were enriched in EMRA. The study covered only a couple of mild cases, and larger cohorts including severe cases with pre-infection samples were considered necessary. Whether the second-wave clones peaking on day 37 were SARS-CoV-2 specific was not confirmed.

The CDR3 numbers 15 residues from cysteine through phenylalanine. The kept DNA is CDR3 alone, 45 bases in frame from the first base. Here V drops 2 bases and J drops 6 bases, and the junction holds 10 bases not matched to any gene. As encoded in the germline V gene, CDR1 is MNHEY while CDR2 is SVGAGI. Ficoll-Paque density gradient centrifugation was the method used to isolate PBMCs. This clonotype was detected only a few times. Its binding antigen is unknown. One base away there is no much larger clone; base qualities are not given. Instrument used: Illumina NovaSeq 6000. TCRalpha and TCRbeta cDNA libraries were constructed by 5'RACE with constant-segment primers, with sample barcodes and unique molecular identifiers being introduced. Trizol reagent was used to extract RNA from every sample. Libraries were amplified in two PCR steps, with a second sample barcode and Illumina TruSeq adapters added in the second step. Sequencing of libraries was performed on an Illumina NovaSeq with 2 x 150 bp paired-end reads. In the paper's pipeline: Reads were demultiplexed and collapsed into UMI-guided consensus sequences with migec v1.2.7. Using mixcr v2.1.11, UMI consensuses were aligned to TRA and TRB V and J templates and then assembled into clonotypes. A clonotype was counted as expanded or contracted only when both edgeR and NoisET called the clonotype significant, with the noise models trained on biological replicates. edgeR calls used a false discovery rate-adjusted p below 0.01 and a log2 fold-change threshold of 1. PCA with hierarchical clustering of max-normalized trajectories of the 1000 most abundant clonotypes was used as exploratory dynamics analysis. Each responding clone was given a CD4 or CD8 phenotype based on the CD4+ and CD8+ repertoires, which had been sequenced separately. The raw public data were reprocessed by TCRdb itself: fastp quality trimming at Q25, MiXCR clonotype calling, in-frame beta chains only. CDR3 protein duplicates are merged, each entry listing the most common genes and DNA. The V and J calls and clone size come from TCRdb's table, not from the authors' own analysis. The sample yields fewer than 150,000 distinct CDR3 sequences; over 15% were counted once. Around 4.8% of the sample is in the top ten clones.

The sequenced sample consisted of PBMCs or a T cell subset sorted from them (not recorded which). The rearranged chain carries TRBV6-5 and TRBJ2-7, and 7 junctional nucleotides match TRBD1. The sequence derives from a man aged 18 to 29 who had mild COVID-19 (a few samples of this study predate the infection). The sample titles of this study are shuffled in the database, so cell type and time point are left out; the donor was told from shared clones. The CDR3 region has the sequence CASSYVGVGGSEQYF. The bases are TGTGCCAGCAGTTACGTAGGGGTAGGGGGCAGCGAGCAGTACTTC.